Following are 7 T cell receptor beta chains from one sample sequenced in a study of blood T cells in healthy people across ages. For the second PCR, which ran for about 6 to 11 cycles, a sample-barcoded 5' primer and a J-beta primer mix were used. A single record per CDR3 protein comes from TCRdb applying MiXCR to the 5' RACE reads. The sample yields over 1,200,000 distinct CDR3 sequences, around 55% seen once. The sequenced sample consisted of blood. The source of these receptors is a man aged 18 to 30 in good health.

V is TRBV11-2 and J is TRBJ2-7, with 8 bases fitting TRBD2. V lost 2 bases, J lost 5 bases, and 8 bases stayed unmatched. This CDR3 has 15 amino acids. CDR1 is SGHAT and CDR2 is FQNNGV in the germline V gene. Here the CDR3 reads CASSLRGGPSNEQYF. CDR3 DNA sequence: TGTGCCAGCAGCTTACGCGGGGGGCCCAGTAACGAGCAGTACTTC. The full variable domain, its missing parts supplied by reference TRBV11-2 and TRBJ2-7, is EAGVAQSPRYKIIEKRQSVAFWCNPISGHATLYWYQQILGQGPKLLIQFQNNGVVDDSQLPKDRFSAERLKGVDSTLKIQPAKLEDSAVYLCASSLRGGPSNEQYFGPGTRLTVT.

The rearrangement uses TRBV20-1 and TRBJ2-5; D perhaps matches TRBD2 (6 bases). The J call is doubtful: the DNA matches TRBJ2-7 better. Germline V gene lookup returns CDR1 DFQATT and CDR2 SNEGSKA (reference sequence). The CDR3 totals 14 residues. The CDR3 nucleotides are TGCAGTGCTAGAGGCCCCGGAGGGCCGGACGAGCAGTACTTC. Translating gives CSARGPGGPDEQYF.

This clonotype was recorded at least ten times. This could be a read error, since a much larger clone is one nucleotide away. The CDR3 region is CSARGASGGYNEQYF. As DNA, the CDR3 is TGCAGTGCTAGAGGGGCCAGCGGGGGGTACAATGAGCAGTACTTC. The rearrangement joins TRBV20-1 to TRBJ2-1, with 9 bases fitting TRBD2. The last part of the DNA fits TRBJ2-7 better; the J call may be wrong. Germline loops: CDR1 DFQATT, CDR2 SNEGSKA (reference sequence). CDR3 length: 15 amino acids.

This clonotype was picked up a small number of times. V gene TRBV4-3 combines with J gene TRBJ2-1, with 10 bases aligning to TRBD2. V was pared by 0 bases and J by 5 bases, with 13 bases of the junction left unmatched. CDR1 is LGHNA and CDR2 is YSLEER in the germline V gene. CDR3 length equals 19 residues. The CDR3 sequence is CASSQDRYRTSGTNNEQFF. Here the CDR3 DNA reads TGCGCCAGCAGCCAAGATCGGTACCGGACTAGCGGAACCAACAATGAGCAGTTCTTC.

This clonotype has a handful of counts. The J gene is TRBJ2-3, the V gene TRBV10-3, with a tentative D call TRBD2 (6 bases). Germline values: CDR1 ENHRY, CDR2 SYGVKD. Trimming stripped 2 bases from V and 5 bases from J, with 14 bases between. This CDR3 is 15 amino acids long. CDR3 nucleotides: TGTGCCATCAGTGAGCGGGAGAATGGGGGAGATACGCAGTATTTT. Protein product: CAISERENGGDTQYF.

This clonotype was counted between two and nine times. V gene TRBV13 combines with J gene TRBJ1-2; possibly TRBD1 for D (6 bases). This CDR3 has 16 residues. From germline, CDR1 is PRHDT and CDR2 FYEKMQ (reference sequence). V dropped 0 bases and J dropped 4 bases, with 15 bases sitting between them. The CDR3 bases are TGTGCCAGCAGCTTAGGCCGGCAGGGGATTCCCTATGGCTACACCTTC. The encoded protein is CASSLGRQGIPYGYTF.

The chain couples TRBV20-1 to TRBJ2-7, with 8 bases aligning to TRBD2. The J segment lost 5 bases and the V segment lost 8 bases, leaving 8 bases of the junction unmatched. This CDR3 is 12 amino acids long. Germline lookup yields CDR1 DFQATT and CDR2 SNEGSKA (reference sequence). CDR3 protein: CSLRGGLDEQYF. CDR3 bases: TGCAGTCTTCGGGGGGGCCTAGACGAGCAGTACTTC.